These 25 T cell receptor beta chains share one sample of origin, sequenced in a study of CD8 T cells in ankylosing spondylitis. Antigens for these TCRs are unknown. Overall study findings and caveats: Seemingly characteristic of ankylosing spondylitis blood was a TCR beta motif consisting of roughly 8 highly homologous variants.

TCRdb recomputed calls from the 5' RACE reads with MiXCR, one row per CDR3 protein. The table has about 510,000 distinct CDR3 sequences, under 5.5% seen once; the top ten hold under 4.5%. Sequenced: blood, either unsorted or a sorted T cell fraction (not recorded which). Receptors originate from a male donor with ankylosing spondylitis.

This clonotype was seen at least ten times. V is TRBV12-3 or TRBV12-4 and J is TRBJ1-5, with unresolved D. Trimming shortened V by 6 bases and J by 11 bases, and 17 bases separated the two germline ends. This CDR3 has 13 amino acids. CDR3 DNA sequence: TGTGCCAGCAGATTGACGGGGAATAGGGCCCAGCATTTT. This gives the protein CASRLTGNRAQHF.

This clonotype was seen ten or more times. V usage is TRBV20-1 and J usage is TRBJ2-7, with 11 bases that match TRBD1. V was pared by 6 bases and J by 5 bases, with 3 bases of the junction left unmatched. The CDR3 is made up of 12 amino acids. The germline V gene encodes CDR1 DFQATT and CDR2 SNEGSKA (reference sequence). CDR3 residues: CSALDRGHEQYF. CDR3 in DNA: TGCAGTGCACTGGACAGGGGGCACGAGCAGTACTTC.

Many counts were recorded for this clonotype. This rearrangement joins TRBV5-1 to TRBJ2-3; no clear D. The germline V and J ends were trimmed by 6 bases and 6 bases, with 5 bases remaining between them. CDR1 is SGHRS, CDR2 YFSETQ, per germline. The CDR3 is 10 residues long. In DNA form, the CDR3 reads TGCGCCAGCAAATTGGATACGCAGTATTTT. Its protein is CASKLDTQYF. Drawing the rest from reference TRBV5-1 and TRBJ2-3, the complete variable domain is KAGVTQTPRYLIKTRGQQVTLSCSPISGHRSVSWYQQTPGQGLQFLFEYFSETQRNKGNFPGRFSGRQFSNSRSEMNVSTLELGDSALYLCASKLDTQYFGPGTRLTVL.

This clonotype was seen ten or more times. The chain combines TRBV7-2 with TRBJ1-2, with D uncertain. Germline-derived CDR1 and CDR2 are SGHTA and FQGNSA. This CDR3 region has 14 residues. V lost 5 bases and J lost 2, with 12 bases in between. CDR3 nucleotides: TGTGCCAGCAGCCGGGCTCCTTCAAACTATGGCTACACCTTC. Protein sequence: CASSRAPSNYGYTF. The variable domain in full, with the rest retrieved from reference TRBV7-2 and TRBJ1-2, is GAGVSQSPSNKVTEKGKDVELRCDPISGHTALYWYRQSLGQGLEFLIYFQGNSAPDKSGLPSDRFSAERTGGSVSTLTIQRTQQEDSAVYLCASSRAPSNYGYTFGSGTRLTVV.

This clonotype occurred many times. The J gene is TRBJ1-2, the V gene TRBV10-3; D uncertain. V was trimmed by 0 bases and J by 4 bases, leaving 9 bases between them. Per the germline V gene, CDR1 is ENHRY and CDR2 is SYGVKD. This CDR3 has 14 residues. CDR3 amino acids: CAISESAGPYGYTF. In nucleotides, the CDR3 is TGTGCCATCAGTGAGTCTGCGGGTCCCTATGGCTACACCTTC.

This chain links TRBV11-2 with TRBJ2-2; TRBD1 aligns across 10 bases. Trimming at V came to 4 bases and at J to 7 bases, leaving 6 bases not matched to a gene. Germline V lookup: CDR1 SGHAT, CDR2 FQNNGV. The CDR3 runs to 15 residues. The CDR3 sequence: CASSYDRGPIGELFF. For the CDR3, the DNA is TGTGCCAGCAGCTACGACAGGGGGCCAATCGGGGAGCTGTTTTTT. Based on the CDR3 plus reference TRBV11-2 and TRBJ2-2, the full variable domain is EAGVAQSPRYKIIEKRQSVAFWCNPISGHATLYWYQQILGQGPKLLIQFQNNGVVDDSQLPKDRFSAERLKGVDSTLKIQPAKLEDSAVYLCASSYDRGPIGELFFGEGSRLTVL.

This clonotype was seen ten or more times. V and J are TRBV7-9 and TRBJ2-6, with TRBD1 matching over 12 bases. The germline V gene encodes CDR1 SEHNR and CDR2 FQNEAQ (reference sequence). The V and J ends lost 4 bases and 3 bases, in that order; junction bases with no gene match: 4. There are 17 residues in the CDR3. The CDR3 reads CASSWDRGPGGANVLTF. The CDR3 DNA reads TGTGCCAGCAGCTGGGACAGGGGGCCCGGTGGGGCCAACGTCCTGACTTTC.

In its sample, this clonotype was seen many times. This rearrangement joins TRBV7-2 to TRBJ1-2; 7 bases match TRBD1. CDR1 SGHTA and CDR2 FQGNSA come from the germline V gene. The CDR3 consists of 14 residues. The junction had 5 bases not matched to a gene; V was cut back by 4 bases and J by 3 bases. The CDR3 here is CASSYRGGDYGYTF. CDR3 nucleotide sequence: TGTGCCAGCAGCTACAGGGGTGGGGACTATGGCTACACCTTC. Drawing the rest from reference TRBV7-2 and TRBJ1-2, the complete variable domain is GAGVSQSPSNKVTEKGKDVELRCDPISGHTALYWYRQSLGQGLEFLIYFQGNSAPDKSGLPSDRFSAERTGGSVSTLTIQRTQQEDSAVYLCASSYRGGDYGYTFGSGTRLTVV.

A few counts support this clonotype. The chain uses TRBV7-2 and TRBJ2-1, with 8 bases identical to TRBD2. V was clipped by 2 bases and J by 2 bases; unmatched bases: 2. Germline CDR1 reads SGHTA; CDR2 reads FQGNSA. CDR3 length equals 15 residues. The CDR3 reads CASSLFGGAYNEQFF. CDR3 DNA sequence: TGTGCCAGCAGCTTATTCGGGGGGGCCTACAATGAGCAGTTCTTC.

This clonotype was counted ten times or more. The chain joins TRBV18 to TRBJ2-1, with 9 bases fitting TRBD1. The CDR3 contains 16 residues. V trimming: 1 base; J trimming: 6 bases; junction bases outside the gene matches: 7. Germline CDR1 KGHSH, CDR2 LQKENI. The CDR3 coding sequence is TGTGCCAGCTCACCACTGGCAGTGACAGGGGGCAATGAGCAGTTCTTC. Translation: CASSPLAVTGGNEQFF.

This clonotype was picked up many times. This CDR3 is CASSSGAAGAGELFF. The CDR3 DNA is TGCGCCAGCAGCTCTGGTGCGGCGGGAGCTGGGGAGCTGTTTTTT. This chain joins TRBV5-1 and TRBJ2-2; 7 bases match TRBD2. The junction had 10 bases not matched to a gene; V was cut back by 3 bases and J by 8 bases. This CDR3 has 15 residues. Germline V gene sequence: CDR1 SGHRS, CDR2 YFSETQ.

The sample holds many counts of this clonotype. This rearrangement joins TRBV27 to TRBJ2-7, with D perhaps TRBD1 (5 bases). Per the germline V gene, CDR1 is MNHEY and CDR2 is SMNVEV (reference sequence). This CDR3 is 16 amino acids long. With 5 bases removed from V and 3 bases from J, the gap between germline ends came to 20 bases. The CDR3 is CASSQGYDRGLYEQYF. CDR3 DNA: TGTGCCAGCAGTCAGGGTTACGATAGGGGTCTCTACGAGCAGTACTTC.

V gene TRBV4-1 combines with J gene TRBJ2-5; TRBD1 aligns across 7 bases. V lost 7 bases and J lost 5; bases outside the gene matches: 16. Germline CDR1 and CDR2: MGHRA and YSYEKL. The CDR3 is made up of 16 amino acids. In DNA form, the CDR3 reads TGCGCCAGCACCCTAAAACCGGCAGGGGGTAAGGAGACCCAGTACTTC. Encoded protein: CASTLKPAGGKETQYF.

This clonotype was seen ten or more times. The chain employs TRBV12-3 or TRBV12-4 and TRBJ1-3; no clear D. CDR3 size: 17 residues. Deletions cut 6 bases from V and 4 bases from J, with 22 bases between. The CDR3 region is CASRPDPLTEIGNTIYF. The DNA of the CDR3 is TGTGCCAGCAGACCCGATCCCCTCACTGAAATAGGAAACACCATATATTTT.

The table lists this clonotype with a few counts. This rearrangement joins TRBV2 to TRBJ2-7, with D perhaps TRBD1 or TRBD2 (5 bases each). CDR1 is SNHLY and CDR2 is FYNNEI in the germline V gene. Trimming cost V 5 bases and J 1 base, with 12 bases left between them. The CDR3 runs 14 residues. CDR3 in DNA: TGTGCCAGCAGTCAGGACACGGGGTCCTACGAGCAGTACTTC. Translating gives CASSQDTGSYEQYF. The whole variable domain, remainder taken from reference TRBV2 and TRBJ2-7, is EPEVTQTPSHQVTQMGQEVILRCVPISNHLYFYWYRQILGQKVEFLVSFYNNEISEKSEIFDDQFSVERPDGSNFTLKIRSTKLEDSAMYFCASSQDTGSYEQYFGPGTRLTVT.

This clonotype was recorded many times. J is TRBJ1-2 and V is TRBV29-1; TRBD1 is a possible D gene (5 bases). The CDR3 covers 14 residues. The V gene's germline CDR1 is SQVTM and CDR2 ANQGSEA. Trimming took off 3 bases at V and 0 bases at J, with 11 bases between the two ends. For the CDR3, the DNA is TGCAGCGTTGACGGGGGTATCACTAACTATGGCTACACCTTC. This encodes CSVDGGITNYGYTF.

This clonotype showed up many times. The V gene is TRBV7-6, the J gene TRBJ2-7; a possible D gene is TRBD1 (5 bases). Trimming removed 1 base at V and 3 bases at J, with 7 bases between. CDR3 length: 13 residues. The germline CDR1 and CDR2 sequences are SGHVS and FNYEAQ. The CDR3 DNA follows: TGTGCCAGCAGCTTAGAGCAGGGCTACGAGCAGTACTTC. This sequence encodes CASSLEQGYEQYF. The full variable domain, rest sourced from reference TRBV7-6 and TRBJ2-7, is GAGVSQSPRYKVTKRGQDVALRCDPISGHVSLYWYRQALGQGPEFLTYFNYEAQQDKSGLPNDRFSAERPEGSISTLTIQRTEQRDSAMYRCASSLEQGYEQYFGPGTRLTVT.

The chain employs TRBV12-3 or TRBV12-4 and TRBJ2-1; the D gene is possibly TRBD2 (6 bases). The CDR3 sequence is 14 residues long. V gave up 2 bases and J gave up 3 bases, with 8 bases separating them. Here the CDR3 reads CASSLTGVYNEQFF. CDR3 bases: TGTGCCAGCAGTTTAACGGGGGTCTACAATGAGCAGTTCTTC.

This clonotype was detected many times. J is TRBJ2-1 and V is TRBV20-1, with 11 positions matching TRBD2. Losses at the gene ends were 6 bases for V and 5 bases for J; bases not matched to a gene: 6. Germline assignment: CDR1 DFQATT and CDR2 SNEGSKA (reference sequence). The CDR3 extends over 14 amino acids. The CDR3 loop reads CSAGGLAVNNEQFF. For the CDR3, the DNA is TGCAGTGCGGGGGGACTAGCGGTTAACAATGAGCAGTTCTTC.

V gene TRBV7-9 combines with J gene TRBJ2-7; D may be TRBD2 (5 bases). Germline-derived CDR1 and CDR2 are SEHNR and FQNEAQ (reference sequence). The V and J ends lost 5 bases and 6 bases respectively, with 14 bases between them. CDR3 length equals 13 residues. CDR3 DNA sequence: TGTGCCAGCAGCCTACGAGGGATCGGCGAGCAGTACTTC. It translates to CASSLRGIGEQYF.

As concerns this clonotype: With a much larger clone just one base away, this may be a read error. This chain joins TRBV29-1 and TRBJ2-2, with D possibly matching TRBD1 (7 bases). This CDR3 is built from 13 residues. Germline CDR1 SQVTM, CDR2 ANQGSEA. This CDR3 is CSHSTGMDGGLFF. CDR3 in DNA: TGCAGCCACTCGACAGGGATGGACGGGGGGCTGTTTTTT.

This clonotype occurred many times. The chain links TRBV7-9 to TRBJ2-7; either TRBD1 or TRBD2 may supply D (6 bases each). Deletions cut 1 base from V and 5 bases from J, with 12 bases between. The CDR3 spans 14 residues. Germline assignment: CDR1 SEHNR and CDR2 FQNEAQ (reference sequence). This CDR3 reads CASSLVPGAHEQYF. CDR3 nucleotide sequence: TGTGCCAGCAGCTTAGTTCCGGGGGCCCACGAGCAGTACTTC.

This clonotype was recorded at least ten times. The V call is TRBV20-1, the J call TRBJ1-4; D not resolved. CDR3 size: 13 residues. V was clipped by 6 bases and J by 7 bases, with 15 bases between them. Germline V gene sequence: CDR1 DFQATT, CDR2 SNEGSKA (reference sequence). The CDR3 DNA reads as TGCAGTGCAGAAGGGTCCGCCCGTGAAAAACTGTTTTTT. It specifies CSAEGSAREKLFF.

This clonotype was seen repeatedly, ten times or more. The V gene is TRBV20-1, the J gene TRBJ2-5; D unclear. The ends were cut back, 2 bases at V and 2 bases at J, with 9 bases in the middle. CDR1 and CDR2 from the germline V gene are DFQATT and SNEGSKA (reference sequence). The CDR3 is 13 residues long. The CDR3 reads CSARSRIQETQYF. The CDR3 DNA sequence: TGCAGTGCTAGATCCCGAATACAAGAGACCCAGTACTTC.

This clonotype was detected many times. The chain has TRBV4-3 and TRBJ2-7; TRBD2 agrees at 7 bases. The germline V gene has CDR1 LGHNA and CDR2 YSLEER. V lost 4 bases, J lost 3 bases, and 3 bases stayed unmatched. This CDR3 contains 13 residues. The CDR3 DNA reads as TGCGCCAGCAGCCCCCGGGGGGACTACGAGCAGTACTTC. It codes for CASSPRGDYEQYF.